The clone carrying this TCR beta chain has ten or more counts. Antigen: not known. The record originates from a study of T cells in Graves' hyperthyroidism and ophthalmopathy. Points from the study as a whole: Among clonotypes expanded in thyroid above 0.001, most were also found in blood.

The germline V gene has CDR1 LGHDT and CDR2 YNNKEL (reference sequence). This CDR3 is built from 15 residues. V was shortened by 1 base and J by 8 bases, with 17 bases between the two germline ends. Amplification of TCR beta CDR3 regions was performed using RNA transcripts as template. Researchers ran a first-round RT-PCR on the TCR CDR3 using the HTBI primer set. TCRdb called the multiplex PCR reads again in MiXCR, with one record for every CDR3 protein. The sample contains around 190,000 distinct CDR3 sequences, about a sixth of which appear only once. Patients were excluded for uncontrolled infection, other autoimmune disease, pregnancy or lactation.

The clonotype originates from a woman aged 45-65 years with Graves' hyperthyroidism. The V and J genes are TRBV3-1 and TRBJ1-2; D possibly corresponds to TRBD1 (5 bases). Sequencing was carried out using blood. DNA for the CDR3: TGTGCCAGCAGCCAAGGTTGGACGGGGCCAGGAGGCTACACCTTC. It specifies CASSQGWTGPGGYTF.